Following are 25 T cell receptor beta chains from one sample sequenced in a study of T cell responses to AZD1222 COVID-19 vaccine. The assay was immunoSEQ multiplex PCR, and TCRdb's table has in-frame clones only and misses some. Here the sample spans roughly 120,000 clones, around 90% being singletons. The specimen comprised peripheral blood, sampled on day 0 of AZD1222 vaccination. The receptors were sampled from an adult in good health.

In its sample, this clone was seen once. The chain has TRBV5-5 and TRBJ2-7, with a possible D match to TRBD2 (6 bases). The germline V gene has CDR1 SGHKS and CDR2 YYEKEE (reference sequence). The CDR3 contains 14 residues. V gave up 1 base and J gave up 6 bases, with 14 bases separating them. The CDR3 region is CASSLSLGSGEQYF. DNA of the CDR3: TGTGCCAGCAGCTTGAGCCTCGGGAGTGGCGAGCAGTACTTC.

The V gene is TRBV7-8, the J gene TRBJ2-1; TRBD1 agrees at 12 bases. With 5 bases clipped from V and 5 bases from J, the junction kept 13 bases outside the gene matches. Germline-derived CDR1 and CDR2 are SGHVS and FQNEAQ. The CDR3 is 18 residues long. The CDR3 nucleotides read TGTGCCAGCAGCAAAGCTTCCCTCGGGACAGGGGGCCACAATGAGCAGTTCTTC. It yields the protein CASSKASLGTGGHNEQFF.

The rearrangement joins TRBV19 to TRBJ1-5; D is possibly TRBD1 (5 bases). CDR1 is LNHDA, CDR2 SQIVND, per germline (reference sequence). The CDR3 totals 13 residues. Trimming pared 4 bases from V and 7 bases from J, leaving 11 bases between. Written as DNA, the CDR3 is TGTGCCAGTAGTAGACAGCCTTACCAGCCCCAGCATTTT. This gives the protein CASSRQPYQPQHF.

The rearrangement uses TRBV3-1 (or the pseudogene TRBV3-2) and TRBJ1-2; TRBD1 is a possible D gene (6 bases). Between the trimmed V and J ends, which lost 2 bases and 0 bases, there was a span of 16 bases. CDR1 is LGHDT, CDR2 YNNKEL, per germline (reference sequence). This CDR3 is 17 amino acids long. This chain's CDR3 is CASSQHGTSLTNYGYTF. The CDR3 DNA follows: TGTGCCAGCAGCCAACATGGGACATCGCTAACTAACTATGGCTACACCTTC.

The chain carries TRBV3-1 (or the pseudogene TRBV3-2) and TRBJ1-5; D perhaps matches TRBD1 (6 bases). Trimming pared 0 bases from V and 1 base from J, leaving 19 bases between. Germline assignment: CDR1 LGHDT and CDR2 YNNKEL (reference sequence). The CDR3 runs to 19 residues. The CDR3 bases are TGTGCCAGCAGCCAAGAAGTTCCGAACAGGGTCGGGAGCAATCAGCCCCAGCATTTT. Translation gives CASSQEVPNRVGSNQPQHF.

In its sample, this clone was seen once. The chain links TRBV9 to TRBJ1-4; D is ambiguous. Germline values: CDR1 SGDLS, CDR2 YYNGEE. Trimming shortened V by 3 bases and J by 3 bases, and 9 bases separated the two germline ends. CDR3 length equals 14 residues. The CDR3 bases are TGTGCCAGCAGCGGGAGAGCCCCTAATGAAAAACTGTTTTTT. Translated, it gives CASSGRAPNEKLFF.

The gene calls are TRBV3-1 (or the pseudogene TRBV3-2) and TRBJ2-1; maybe TRBD2 (5 bases). This CDR3 comprises 14 residues. The germline CDR1 and CDR2 sequences are LGHDT and YNNKEL (reference sequence). With 5 bases removed from V and 5 bases from J, the gap between germline ends came to 13 bases. In DNA, the CDR3 is TGTGCCAGCAGCTCCCAGGACTGGAACAATGAGCAGTTCTTC. It codes for CASSSQDWNNEQFF.

The chain combines TRBV7-2 with TRBJ1-1; 8 bases are shared with TRBD1. The CDR3 length is 17 residues. V was pared by 0 bases and J by 4 bases, with 10 bases of the junction left unmatched. Germline V gives CDR1 SGHTA, CDR2 FQGNSA. The CDR3 spells CASSLAPTGARGTEAFF. For the CDR3, the DNA is TGTGCCAGCAGCTTAGCCCCGACAGGGGCGCGCGGCACTGAAGCTTTCTTT. The variable domain in full, with the rest retrieved from reference TRBV7-2 and TRBJ1-1, is GAGVSQSPSNKVTEKGKDVELRCDPISGHTALYWYRQSLGQGLEFLIYFQGNSAPDKSGLPSDRFSAERTGGSVSTLTIQRTQQEDSAVYLCASSLAPTGARGTEAFFGQGTRLTVV.

The chain has TRBV7-9 and TRBJ2-7, with D possibly TRBD2 on 5 matching bases. The length of the CDR3 is 14 residues. V was shortened by 4 bases and J by 2 bases, with 12 bases between the two germline ends. The germline CDR1 and CDR2 sequences are SEHNR and FQNEAQ (reference sequence). CDR3 in amino acids: CASSSSSRPYEQYF. The CDR3 bases are TGTGCCAGCAGCTCTAGCAGTCGACCCTACGAGCAGTACTTC. The full variable domain, completed using reference TRBV7-9 and TRBJ2-7, is DTGVSQNPRHKITKRGQNVTFRCDPISEHNRLYWYRQTLGQGPEFLTYFQNEAQLEKSRLLSDRFSAERPKGSFSTLEIQRTEQGDSAMYLCASSSSSRPYEQYFGPGTRLTVT.

The CDR3 sequence is CASSLAPLINQPQHF. The CDR3 region has the DNA TGTGCCAGCAGCTTAGCGCCCCTGATAAATCAGCCCCAGCATTTT. V usage is TRBV7-2 and J usage is TRBJ1-5; D is unresolved. Germline CDR1 reads SGHTA; CDR2 reads FQGNSA. V was shortened by 0 bases and J by 4 bases, with 10 bases between the two germline ends. The CDR3 length is 15 residues.

V is TRBV7-2 and J is TRBJ1-5; 7 nucleotides align to TRBD1. The length of the CDR3 is 14 residues. Trimming at V came to 5 bases and at J to 1 base, leaving 2 bases not matched to a gene. Per germline, CDR1 SGHTA and CDR2 FQGNSA. In DNA form, the CDR3 reads TGTGCCAGCAGCCCCAGGGGGAGCAATCAGCCCCAGCATTTT. Translation gives CASSPRGSNQPQHF. Supplemented by reference TRBV7-2 and TRBJ1-5, the full variable domain reads GAGVSQSPSNKVTEKGKDVELRCDPISGHTALYWYRQSLGQGLEFLIYFQGNSAPDKSGLPSDRFSAERTGGSVSTLTIQRTQQEDSAVYLCASSPRGSNQPQHFGDGTRLSIL.

V usage is TRBV7-6 and J usage is TRBJ2-1, with D possibly being TRBD2 (6 bases). CDR3 length equals 15 residues. The V and J ends lost 3 bases and 1 base respectively, with 10 bases between them. CDR1 SGHVS and CDR2 FNYEAQ come from the germline V gene. CDR3 nucleotides: TGTGCCAGCAGCTTCGCGGGGTGGTCCTACAATGAGCAGTTCTTC. Protein: CASSFAGWSYNEQFF.

The chain links TRBV7-3 to TRBJ2-7; D uncertain. V was cut by 1 base and J by 5 bases, with 9 bases left in between. CDR3 size: 13 residues. The germline V gene encodes CDR1 SGHTA and CDR2 FQGTGA. DNA for the CDR3: TGTGCCAGCAGCTTAAAGACAAACCACGAGCAGTACTTC. Amino acids: CASSLKTNHEQYF. Full variable domain (remainder filled in from reference TRBV7-3 and TRBJ2-7): GAGVSQTPSNKVTEKGKYVELRCDPISGHTALYWYRQSLGQGPEFLIYFQGTGAADDSGLPNDRFFAVRPEGSVSTLKIQRTERGDSAVYLCASSLKTNHEQYFGPGTRLTVT.

The chain links TRBV24-1 to TRBJ2-5, with a tentative D call TRBD2 (5 bases). Germline CDR1 reads KGHDR; CDR2 reads SFDVKD. This CDR3 has 14 residues. Trimming shortened V by 2 bases and J by 5 bases, and 11 bases separated the two germline ends. The CDR3 sequence: CATSDSRGYETQYF. Here the CDR3 DNA reads TGTGCCACCAGTGATTCACGCGGGTACGAGACCCAGTACTTC.

The rearrangement joins TRBV5-4 to TRBJ1-1; TRBD1 might be the D (6 bases). This CDR3 is 14 amino acids long. Germline-derived CDR1 and CDR2 are SGHNT and YYREEE (reference sequence). V dropped 1 base and J dropped 4 bases, with 11 bases sitting between them. The CDR3 is CASSLSGAGTEAFF. Written as DNA, the CDR3 is TGTGCCAGCAGCTTGTCAGGGGCGGGCACTGAAGCTTTCTTT.

The J gene is TRBJ1-2, the V gene TRBV7-9; 7 positions match TRBD1. Germline-derived CDR1 and CDR2 are SEHNR and FQNEAQ (reference sequence). After removal of 5 bases from V and 6 bases from J, the junction contained 6 bases not matched to a gene. The CDR3 extends over 13 amino acids. CDR3 sequence (DNA): TGTGCCAGCAGCCAACAGGGGAGTAATGGCTACACCTTC. Protein: CASSQQGSNGYTF.

The chain joins TRBV13 to TRBJ1-4, with unresolved D. This CDR3 contains 15 residues. Trimming removed 6 bases at V and 8 bases at J, with 19 bases between. CDR1 and CDR2 from the germline V gene are PRHDT and FYEKMQ (reference sequence). The CDR3: CASSPTRALREKLFF. Written as DNA, the CDR3 is TGTGCCAGCAGTCCGACCCGGGCCCTCCGAGAAAAACTGTTTTTT.

The CDR3 region is CASGARTVPYEQYF. CDR3 bases: TGTGCCAGCGGGGCCCGCACTGTCCCCTACGAGCAGTACTTC. V usage is TRBV6-5 and J usage is TRBJ2-7; tentative D call: TRBD1 (5 bases). Per germline, CDR1 MNHEY and CDR2 SVGAGI. This CDR3 contains 14 residues. The V end was cut by 8 bases, the J end by 2 bases, with 16 bases between.

The chain combines TRBV6-5 with TRBJ2-1; no clear D gene. Germline CDR1 and CDR2: MNHEY and SVGAGI. V shed 2 bases and J shed 4 bases, with 9 bases lying between them. The CDR3 length is 14 residues. DNA of the CDR3: TGTGCCAGCAGTTACGCCCCTCCTTACAATGAGCAGTTCTTC. It translates to CASSYAPPYNEQFF.

The V gene is TRBV6-1, the J gene TRBJ1-1; the match to TRBD1 covers 7 bases. The germline gives CDR1 MNHNS, CDR2 SASEGT. Germline trimming cut 5 bases from V and 1 base from J; bases unmatched to any gene: 4. The CDR3 runs to 14 residues. The CDR3 protein is CASSRGQTNTEAFF. DNA of the CDR3: TGTGCCAGCAGTCGGGGACAGACGAACACTGAAGCTTTCTTT.

The chain couples TRBV20-1 to TRBJ2-7; TRBD2 is a possible D gene (5 bases). V shed 3 bases and J shed 6 bases, with 21 bases lying between them. The CDR3 runs 15 residues. CDR1 is DFQATT, CDR2 SNEGSKA, per germline (reference sequence). The CDR3 sequence is CSASFSPGTRGEQYF. The CDR3 nucleotides read TGCAGTGCTAGTTTTTCTCCGGGCACTCGGGGCGAGCAGTACTTC.

The V call is TRBV4-2, the J call TRBJ2-1; TRBD1 is a possible D gene (5 bases). Trimming took 0 bases from V and 5 from J, leaving 11 bases between them. The CDR3 contains 15 residues. Germline loops: CDR1 LGHNA, CDR2 YNFKEQ. The CDR3 here is CASSQDLGPNNEQFF. CDR3 coding DNA: TGTGCCAGCAGCCAAGATTTGGGGCCAAACAATGAGCAGTTCTTC.

The chain couples TRBV30 to TRBJ1-3; 10 positions match TRBD1. The CDR3 length is 12 residues. From germline, CDR1 is GTSNPN and CDR2 SVGIG (reference sequence). The V segment lost 8 bases and the J segment 4 bases; nucleotides outside the gene matches: 2. This CDR3 is CAVGQGGNTIYF. The CDR3 bases are TGTGCCGTGGGACAGGGGGGAAACACCATATATTTT.

The chain has TRBV20-1 and TRBJ1-1, with D unresolved. V lost 6 bases to trimming and J lost 6 bases, with 8 bases between them. The CDR3 runs 10 residues. Looked up from germline, CDR1 is DFQATT and CDR2 is SNEGSKA (reference sequence). This CDR3 is CSADGPEAFF. CDR3 nucleotides: TGCAGTGCGGACGGGCCTGAAGCTTTCTTT.

The chain joins TRBV5-4 to TRBJ2-1; 8 positions agree with TRBD2. CDR1 SGHNT and CDR2 YYREEE come from the germline V gene (reference sequence). V lost 0 bases to trimming and J lost 8 bases; unmatched junction nucleotides: 4. The CDR3 extends over 14 amino acids. CDR3 in DNA: TGTGCCAGCAGCTTGGGCGGGGGGCAGGATGAGCAGTTCTTC. This translates into CASSLGGGQDEQFF.